This note documents a single T cell receptor (beta chain) sequence. What it binds is unknown. The data belong to a study of a mutant IDH1 vaccine in newly diagnosed glioma. Turning to the study itself: The study started vaccination 4-6 weeks after radiotherapy alone, or with temozolomide cycles. Visits V12 and V13 fell at weeks 35 and 47, respectively. The study's findings and limits: Top-clonotype changes in peripheral T cells seemed unrelated to pseudoprogression.

Regarding time point: week 35, safety follow-up. What each vaccine dose contained was 300 ug of mutant IDH1 20-mer peptide, accompanied by topical imiquimod. Patients received eight vaccinations in weeks 1, 3, 5, 7, 11, 15, 19, 23. Germline loops: CDR1 SGHTA, CDR2 FQGNSA. J gave up 2 bases and V 4 bases, and 2 bases lay outside the gene matches. This CDR3 comprises 14 residues. Sequencing used immunoSEQ multiplex PCR; TCRdb keeps in-frame clones, though not all of them. The sample includes about 68,000 clones, approximately 88% of them seen just once. Sequences were derived from PBMCs, sampled from a glioma patient whose treatment included an IDH1 peptide vaccine. The gene calls are TRBV7-2 and TRBJ1-5, with 7 bases aligning to TRBD1. This TCR was sampled from a man younger than 35 with glioma. The CDR3: CASSYQGGNQPQHF. CDR3 nucleotides: TGTGCCAGCAGCTACCAGGGGGGCAATCAGCCCCAGCATTTT.